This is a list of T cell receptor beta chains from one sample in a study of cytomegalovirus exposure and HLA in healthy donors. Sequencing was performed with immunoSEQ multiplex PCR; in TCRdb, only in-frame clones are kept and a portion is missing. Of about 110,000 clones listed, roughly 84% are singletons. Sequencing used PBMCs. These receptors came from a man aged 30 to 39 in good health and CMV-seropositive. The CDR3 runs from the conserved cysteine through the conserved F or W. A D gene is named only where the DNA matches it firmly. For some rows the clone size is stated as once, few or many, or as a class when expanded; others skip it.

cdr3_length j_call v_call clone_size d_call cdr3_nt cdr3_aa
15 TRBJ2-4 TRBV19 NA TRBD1 TGTGCCAGTAGTCCCGGGACAGGGGCCTTTAACATTCAGTACTTC CASSPGTGAFNIQYF
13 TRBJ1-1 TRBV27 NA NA TGTGCCAGCAGTCCCGGACAGTACGCTGAAGCTTTCTTT CASSPGQYAEAFF
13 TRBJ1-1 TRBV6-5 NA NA TGTGCCAGCAGCCTCACTACGAACACTGAAGCTTTCTTT CASSLTTNTEAFF
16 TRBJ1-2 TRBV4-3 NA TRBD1 TGCGCCAGCAGCCCTGAGACAGGGGACCTTTACTATGGCTACACCTTC CASSPETGDLYYGYTF
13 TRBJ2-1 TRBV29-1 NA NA TGCAGCGTCGGCTTGACGGGCAGGGGTGAGCAGTTCTTC CSVGLTGRGEQFF
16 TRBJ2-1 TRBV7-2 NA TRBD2 TGTGCCAGCAGCCCTCTGGGGGGGGTGGTTTTTATTGAGCAGTTCTTC CASSPLGGVVFIEQFF
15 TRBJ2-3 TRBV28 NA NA TGTGCCAGCAGTCTCGGGGGAGCTAGCACAGATACGCAGTATTTT CASSLGGASTDTQYF
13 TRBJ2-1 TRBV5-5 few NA TGTGCCAGCAGCACACCGGGAGTTGATGAGCAGTTCTTC CASSTPGVDEQFF
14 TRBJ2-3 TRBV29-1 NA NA TGCAGACCCTACAGGGTAATTAGCACAGATACGCAGTATTTT CRPYRVISTDTQYF
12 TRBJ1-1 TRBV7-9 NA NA TGTTCCAGCAGCATTGGAGACGGTGAAGCTTTCTTT CSSSIGDGEAFF
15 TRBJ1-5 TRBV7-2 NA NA TGTGCCAGCAGCTTAGCGCTAGGGGCGGATCAGCCCCAGCATTTT CASSLALGADQPQHF
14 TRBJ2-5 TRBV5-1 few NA TGCGCCAGCAGCTTGGTGGCGGATCAAGAGACCCAGTACTTC CASSLVADQETQYF
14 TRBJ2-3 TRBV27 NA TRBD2 TGTGCCAGCAGTTTGACTAGCGCCCCAGATACGCAGTATTTT CASSLTSAPDTQYF
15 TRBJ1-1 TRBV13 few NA TGTGCCAGCAGCTTGGCGATTAACAGTTACACTGAAGCTTTCTTT CASSLAINSYTEAFF
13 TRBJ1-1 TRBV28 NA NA TGTGCCAGCAGCGGAGCCAGCGACACTGAAGCTTTCTTT CASSGASDTEAFF
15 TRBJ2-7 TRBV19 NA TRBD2 TGTGCCAGGATAGCCCGGACTAGCGGGTTAGATGAGCAGTACTTC CARIARTSGLDEQYF
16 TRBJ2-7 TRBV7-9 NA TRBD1 TGTGCCAGCAGCAAGCCAGGGGGCAGGGGTTTTTACGAGCAGTACTTC CASSKPGGRGFYEQYF
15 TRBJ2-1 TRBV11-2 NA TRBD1 TGTGCCAGCAGCTTAGGACAGGGGTTTTATAGTGAGCAGTTCTTC CASSLGQGFYSEQFF
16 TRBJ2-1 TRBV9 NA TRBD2 TGTGCCAGCAGCGTAGGTTTTAGCGGGGGGGGAAATGAGCAGTTCTTC CASSVGFSGGGNEQFF
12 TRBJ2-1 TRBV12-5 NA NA TGTGCTAGTGCTCCCCCTCGGGGTGAGCAGTTCTTC CASAPPRGEQFF
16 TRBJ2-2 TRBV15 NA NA TGTGCCACCAGCCGCCCTTCTCGGGGAAACACCGGGGAGCTGTTTTTT CATSRPSRGNTGELFF
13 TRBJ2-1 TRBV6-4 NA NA TGTGCCAGCAGTAGCTGGGACTCCGGTGAGCAGTTCTTC CASSSWDSGEQFF
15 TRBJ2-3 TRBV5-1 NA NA TGCGCCAGCGGTGCCCGCGGGGGCAGCACAGATACGCAGTATTTT CASGARGGSTDTQYF
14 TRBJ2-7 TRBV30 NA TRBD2 TGTGCCTGGTATAGCGGGGGCCGCTCCTACGAGCAGTACTTC CAWYSGGRSYEQYF
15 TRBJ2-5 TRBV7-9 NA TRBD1 TGTTCCAGCAGCCCGGACAGGGGGTTTGGGGAGACCCAGTACTTC CSSSPDRGFGETQYF
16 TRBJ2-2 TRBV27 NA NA TGTGCCAGCAGTTTATACGTGGGGGCCCGACCAGGGGAGCTGTTTTTT CASSLYVGARPGELFF
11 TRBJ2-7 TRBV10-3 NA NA TGTGCCATCAAGTCTCAGGGGCCAGAATACTTC CAIKSQGPEYF
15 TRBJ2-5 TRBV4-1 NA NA TGCGCCAGCAGCCAAGTCGGCGGGGTTCTAGAGACCCAGTACTTC CASSQVGGVLETQYF
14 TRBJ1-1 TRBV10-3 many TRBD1 TGTGCCATCAGAGTGACAGGGGAGAACACTGAAGCTTTCTTT CAIRVTGENTEAFF
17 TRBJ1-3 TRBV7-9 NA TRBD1 TGTGCCAGCAGCTTAGCTCGCCGGACAGGGGCTGGAAACACCATATATTTT CASSLARRTGAGNTIYF